The 22 T cell receptor beta chains presented below share a single source sample, sequenced in a study of technical replicates of blood from several donors (TCRdb year 2017). Library generation was performed with the immunoSEQ multiplex PCR assay. The table comes from immuneACCESS by way of TCRdb, which keeps in-frame sequences with V and J called. Part of the clones is missing from these tables; in studies checked, under half for an unresolved V gene and the rest for unknown reasons. This sample has roughly 60,000 clones in its table, and around 93% of those were observed once. Jointly, the top ten make up about 4.5% of the sample. Sequencing input: PBMCs. Receptors originate from a human donor in good health. Some clones in this sample may be carry-over from other donors' samples.

This chain links TRBV7-9 with TRBJ1-2, with 9 bases aligning to TRBD1. The CDR3 runs to 14 residues. The junction had 4 bases not matched to a gene; V was cut back by 4 bases and J by 4 bases. CDR1 SEHNR and CDR2 FQNEAQ come from the germline V gene (reference sequence). The CDR3 sequence: CASSSGQGVYGYTF. DNA of the CDR3: TGTGCCAGCAGCTCGGGACAGGGTGTCTATGGCTACACCTTC.

The chain joins TRBV27 to TRBJ1-1; D not certain. CDR3 length: 14 amino acids. Trimming took 5 bases from V and 0 from J, leaving 10 bases between them. The V gene's germline CDR1 is MNHEY and CDR2 SMNVEV (reference sequence). The CDR3 DNA sequence: TGTGCCAGCAGTCGAGGGTACATGAACACTGAAGCTTTCTTT. Translation gives CASSRGYMNTEAFF.

The rearrangement uses TRBV19 and TRBJ1-1; TRBD1 aligns across 7 bases. The CDR3 loop spans 14 amino acids. After removal of 6 bases from V and 11 bases from J, the junction contained 15 bases not matched to a gene. CDR1 and CDR2 (germline): LNHDA, SQIVND (reference sequence). The CDR3 region is CASRTWGVGQYAFF. The CDR3 bases are TGTGCCAGTAGAACCTGGGGGGTGGGACAGTATGCTTTCTTT.

J is TRBJ1-5 and V is TRBV19, with 8 bases matching TRBD1. V trimming: 10 bases; J trimming: 5 bases; junction bases outside the gene matches: 7. This CDR3 is 13 amino acids long. Germline V lookup: CDR1 LNHDA, CDR2 SQIVND (reference sequence). The CDR3 is CANSSGGDQPQHF. The CDR3 nucleotides are TGTGCCAACTCTTCAGGGGGCGATCAGCCCCAGCATTTT.

The V gene is TRBV5-4, the J gene TRBJ2-7, with TRBD2 identical over 10 bases. The CDR3 has 15 residues. CDR1 is SGHNT, CDR2 YYREEE, per germline (reference sequence). V lost 1 base and J lost 4; bases outside the gene matches: 5. CDR3 sequence (DNA): TGTGCCAGCAGCTTGCATTGGACTAGCGGATACGAGCAGTACTTC. It translates to CASSLHWTSGYEQYF.

This clone was detected once. The chain is built from TRBV27 and TRBJ1-2, with D maybe TRBD1 (6 bases). The CDR3 is 14 residues long. Germline CDR1 reads MNHEY; CDR2 reads SMNVEV (reference sequence). V dropped 2 bases and J dropped 0 bases, with 7 bases sitting between them. This CDR3 is CASSLNRANYGYTF. The CDR3, as DNA: TGTGCCAGCAGTTTAAACAGGGCTAACTATGGCTACACCTTC.

The chain carries TRBV6-1 and TRBJ1-6; a possible D gene is TRBD1 (6 bases). This CDR3 has 16 residues. Germline assignment: CDR1 MNHNS and CDR2 SASEGT. V shed 3 bases and J shed 10 bases, with 19 bases lying between them. The CDR3: CASSDWRIQGSSPLHF. DNA of the CDR3: TGTGCCAGCAGTGATTGGCGTATACAGGGCTCCTCACCCCTCCACTTT.

V usage is TRBV6-1 and J usage is TRBJ2-5, with 8 bases matching TRBD2. Germline assignment: CDR1 MNHNS and CDR2 SASEGT. V shed 10 bases and J 5 bases; nucleotides not matched to a gene: 9. CDR3 length: 13 residues. The chain's CDR3 is CATLKSGSETQYF. CDR3 nucleotides: TGTGCCACCCTTAAAAGCGGGAGTGAGACCCAGTACTTC.

The J gene is TRBJ1-5, the V gene TRBV7-2, with D perhaps TRBD1 (5 bases). The CDR3 has 18 residues. V was pared by 1 base and J by 7 bases, with 23 bases between. CDR1 is SGHTA and CDR2 is FQGNSA in the germline V gene. This CDR3 reads CASSLEAGRRGFHQPQHF. DNA for the CDR3: TGTGCCAGCAGCTTAGAGGCAGGCAGGAGGGGTTTTCACCAGCCCCAGCATTTT.

V is TRBV6-1 and J is TRBJ2-7; possibly TRBD2 for D (6 bases). Trimming took off 5 bases at V and 2 bases at J, with 13 bases between the two ends. This CDR3 is 14 amino acids long. Germline CDR1 reads MNHNS; CDR2 reads SASEGT. CDR3 region: CASSTRDSTYEQYF. Here the CDR3 DNA reads TGTGCCAGCAGTACCCGGGACTCAACCTACGAGCAGTACTTC.

The chain combines TRBV4-1 with TRBJ2-1; 7 nucleotides match TRBD1. The CDR3 sequence is 16 residues long. The J segment lost 8 bases and the V segment lost 3 bases, leaving 13 bases of the junction unmatched. CDR1 is MGHRA and CDR2 is YSYEKL in the germline V gene. CDR3 loop: CASSHRLAGQGDEQFF. DNA of the CDR3: TGCGCCAGCAGCCACCGCCTGGCAGGTCAGGGGGATGAGCAGTTCTTC.

The gene calls are TRBV7-6 and TRBJ2-5; 7 bases map to TRBD2. The CDR3 runs 16 residues. J was trimmed by 5 bases and V by 4 bases; bases with no gene match: 13. The germline gives CDR1 SGHVS, CDR2 FNYEAQ. This chain's CDR3 is CASSSHSGRIWETQYF. The CDR3 DNA reads as TGTGCCAGCAGCTCACATAGCGGGCGGATCTGGGAGACCCAGTACTTC.

The chain has TRBV7-9 and TRBJ1-5, with 9 bases aligning to TRBD1. CDR1 is SEHNR, CDR2 FQNEAQ, per germline (reference sequence). Losses at the gene ends were 4 bases for V and 3 bases for J; bases not matched to a gene: 1. The CDR3 is 14 residues long. The CDR3 region is CASSWTGDNQPQHF. The CDR3 DNA sequence: TGTGCCAGCAGCTGGACAGGGGACAATCAGCCCCAGCATTTT.

The chain employs TRBV5-8 and TRBJ1-1; D possibly corresponds to TRBD1 (5 bases). CDR3 length: 14 residues. Looked up from germline, CDR1 is SGHTS and CDR2 is YDEGEE. The V and J ends lost 6 bases and 2 bases respectively, with 14 bases between them. The CDR3 loop is CASNSGTKNTEAFF. CDR3 in DNA: TGTGCCAGCAACTCGGGGACTAAAAACACTGAAGCTTTCTTT.

This rearrangement joins TRBV2 to TRBJ2-2; 10 nucleotides align to TRBD1. Germline lookup yields CDR1 SNHLY and CDR2 FYNNEI. J gave up 6 bases and V 6 bases, and 7 bases lay outside the gene matches. This CDR3 has 15 amino acids. CDR3 residues: CASSLDRGQSGELFF. The CDR3, as DNA: TGTGCCAGCAGCCTCGACAGGGGGCAGTCCGGGGAGCTGTTTTTT.

This clone was observed a few times. The gene calls are TRBV27 and TRBJ2-2; 8 bases are shared with TRBD2. CDR3 size: 14 residues. V shed 2 bases, J shed 6 bases, and the junction held 2 bases outside the gene matches. The germline gives CDR1 MNHEY, CDR2 SMNVEV (reference sequence). CDR3 residues: CASSLGGLAGELFF. Here the CDR3 DNA reads TGTGCCAGCAGTTTAGGGGGACTAGCCGGGGAGCTGTTTTTT.

The chain has TRBV7-2 and TRBJ1-2; 7 bases are shared with TRBD1. V trimming: 4 bases; J trimming: 7 bases; junction bases outside the gene matches: 3. CDR1 and CDR2 from the germline V gene are SGHTA and FQGNSA. CDR3 length: 12 residues. CDR3 DNA sequence: TGTGCCAGCAGCTATGCAGGGGGTGGCTACACCTTC. Its translation: CASSYAGGGYTF.

The chain combines TRBV9 with TRBJ2-1; possibly TRBD1 for D (6 bases). The CDR3 sequence is 15 residues long. Trimming shortened V by 0 bases and J by 2 bases, and 9 bases separated the two germline ends. The germline V gene encodes CDR1 SGDLS and CDR2 YYNGEE. The CDR3 sequence: CASSVGTAPYNEQFF. CDR3 sequence (DNA): TGTGCCAGCAGCGTAGGGACAGCTCCCTACAATGAGCAGTTCTTC.

The chain carries TRBV7-9 and TRBJ2-7; D is unclear. V gave up 3 bases and J gave up 0 bases, with 9 bases separating them. This CDR3 is built from 14 residues. CDR1 is SEHNR, CDR2 FQNEAQ, per germline (reference sequence). The CDR3 loop is CASSFAASSYEQYF. CDR3 in DNA: TGTGCCAGCAGCTTTGCGGCTAGCTCCTACGAGCAGTACTTC. Together with reference TRBV7-9 and TRBJ2-7, the CDR3 gives the full variable domain: DTGVSQNPRHKITKRGQNVTFRCDPISEHNRLYWYRQTLGQGPEFLTYFQNEAQLEKSRLLSDRFSAERPKGSFSTLEIQRTEQGDSAMYLCASSFAASSYEQYFGPGTRLTVT.

The genes are TRBV6-1 and TRBJ2-3; maybe TRBD2 (5 bases). The germline V and J ends were trimmed by 1 base and 0 bases, with 8 bases remaining between them. Per the germline V gene, CDR1 is MNHNS and CDR2 is SASEGT. The CDR3 totals 15 residues. The DNA for the CDR3 is TGTGCCAGCAGTGAAGGAGGGCGCAGCACAGATACGCAGTATTTT. This translates into CASSEGGRSTDTQYF.

V usage is TRBV18 and J usage is TRBJ2-7; 13 bases line up with TRBD2. With 3 bases clipped from V and 2 bases from J, the junction kept 4 bases outside the gene matches. The CDR3 length is 16 residues. Germline V gene lookup returns CDR1 KGHSH and CDR2 LQKENI. This CDR3 is CASSPWTSGRPYEQYF. The CDR3 DNA is TGTGCCAGCTCACCCTGGACTAGCGGGAGACCCTACGAGCAGTACTTC.

The chain carries TRBV5-4 and TRBJ2-7, with no clear D. Trimming cost V 4 bases and J 5 bases, with 16 bases left between them. Germline lookup yields CDR1 SGHNT and CDR2 YYREEE (reference sequence). The CDR3 is made up of 14 amino acids. CDR3 nucleotide sequence: TGTGCCAGCAGCGCGACACTCTTTAACGACGAGCAGTACTTC. Translation gives CASSATLFNDEQYF.